This section outlines one T cell receptor (beta chain) sequence together with its context. Its antigen is unknown. At one boundary the junction diverges from the germline segment, which might be a read error. Other nucleotide sequences from this sample produce the same CDR3. A multiplex PCR was run with 60 Vbeta primers and 13 Jbeta primers. Method: immunoSEQ multiplex PCR; TCRdb's copy keeps in-frame clones and lacks some. The table shows some 170,000 clones, with about three quarters occurring only once. In germline, CDR1 is SGHRS, CDR2 YFSETQ. The CDR3 runs to 13 residues. These data belong to a study of cytomegalovirus exposure and HLA in healthy donors. Findings and limits, study-wide: In a later analysis, common viral pathogens appeared linked to several of the most significant clusters. A later analysis showed HLA-associated TCR beta chains outstripping equally common others in clonal expansion. An assumption of roughly uniform sequencing depth across donors underlay the presence/absence analyses. Listed as cytomegalovirus-associated were more than 150 TCR beta chains.

The rearrangement joins TRBV5-1 to TRBJ1-1, with 9 bases matching TRBD1. Material for sequencing was PBMCs. This sequence was found in a man aged 35 to 55 in good health and CMV-seropositive. DNA for the CDR3: TGCGCCAGCAGATTTACAGGGGGCACTGAAGCTTTCTTC. The encoded protein is CASRFTGGTEAFF.